This TCR beta chain was documented in a study of TIL therapy for anti-PD-1-resistant metastatic lung cancer. Study as a whole: Patients had a median age of 54 years (range 38-75).

The sample's time point: pre-treatment sample, taken before nivolumab and TIL therapy. The tumor samples were excised metastases, mostly pleural nodules or supraclavicular lymph nodes. Turning to this clone: The antigen is not known.

The libraries were made with immunoSEQ v3. Libraries were sequenced to around 2 million read pairs (survey) or roughly 5-6 million (deep). The repertoire was sequenced with immunoSEQ multiplex PCR; TCRdb's copy has only in-frame clones and lacks some. The repertoire includes 50,000 to 60,000 clones, about two thirds of them detected once, and 4.5% to 7% sits in the top ten. The length of the CDR3 is 14 residues. Study-wide findings and caveats: The cohort had more treatment-naive, never-smoker and oncogene-addicted patients than typical. Many TIL product clones were absent from baseline tumor, suggesting clonal contraction.

The specimen comprised tumor tissue, sampled at baseline. V usage is TRBV7-5 and J usage is TRBJ1-1; the table's TRBD1 call for D was not verified on the DNA. TRBV7-5 is tagged as a pseudogene. The clonotype comes from a person aged 25 to 85 with non-small cell lung cancer. The CDR3 DNA sequence: TGTGCCAGAAGTGACAGGGCCGAGAACACTGAAGCTTTCTTT. Protein sequence: CARSDRAENTEAFF.